One TCR beta chain is described in this entry. What it binds is unknown. The sample belongs to a study of cytomegalovirus exposure and HLA in healthy donors. Deletions cut 2 bases from V and 6 bases from J, with 9 bases between. This CDR3 is 13 amino acids long. Germline V gene lookup returns CDR1 SGHNT and CDR2 YYREEE (reference sequence). The method was immunoSEQ multiplex PCR; TCRdb's version includes in-frame clones alone and lacks a portion of them. The repertoire includes approximately 100,000 clones, roughly nine tenths of them detected once, and approximately 5.8% sits in the top ten. Separate from the roughly 670-subject first cohort, the roughly 120-subject validation cohort was the one that the donors belonged to. General study points: Investigators reported under 200 TCR beta chains as tied to cytomegalovirus. First-cohort TCR clusters tended to co-occur in the roughly 120 validation repertoires, a later analysis found.

Material: PBMCs. The chain is built from TRBV5-4 and TRBJ2-1, with a possible D match to TRBD1 (5 bases). The TCR originated in a man aged 18-30 years in good health and CMV-seropositive. The CDR3 sequence is CASSLGRANEQFF. The CDR3 nucleotides read TGTGCCAGCAGCTTAGGCAGGGCCAATGAGCAGTTCTTC.